This T cell receptor beta chain was observed in a study of blood T cell repertoires in COVID-19. About the research overall: Acute and convalescent COVID-19 samples came from the United States, Italy and Spain. From T cells, B-cell-depleted T cells, or PBMCs came the material, which was cDNA or gDNA.

Cohorts were based on clinical histories the participants reported. Profiling relied on immunoSEQ multiplex PCR, and the TCRdb table lists in-frame clones only, not all of them. Here the sample spans around 310,000 clones, around 92% being singletons. The CDR3 extends over 12 amino acids. As to this clone: The junction does not match germline at one end; this may be a read error.

V and J are TRBV12-3 or TRBV12-4 and TRBJ2-4; tentative D call: TRBD1 (7 bases). The TCR originated in a woman under 40 who had recovered from COVID-19. Specimen: PBMCs or T cells enriched from blood (not recorded which). CDR3 loop: CASSHRQGLPNF. CDR3 DNA sequence: TGTGCCAGCAGCCACCGACAGGGACTCCCTAACTTC.